Presented here are 20 T cell receptor beta chains from one specimen sequenced in a study of cytomegalovirus exposure and HLA in healthy donors. Vbeta (60) and Jbeta (13) primers were used in the PCR. Libraries were prepared by immunoSEQ multiplex PCR; TCRdb keeps only in-frame clonotypes and omits some of them. The data show about 120,000 clones, roughly 80% seen once. The sample taken for sequencing was PBMCs. The receptors come from a man aged 18 to 30 in good health and CMV-seropositive.

The chain carries TRBV11-3 and TRBJ2-2; D remains ambiguous. The CDR3 is made up of 14 amino acids. Deletions cut 1 base from V and 1 base from J, with 4 bases between. Germline loops: CDR1 SGHNT, CDR2 YENEEA. CDR3 protein: CASSLAGNTGELFF. CDR3 sequence (DNA): TGTGCCAGCAGCTTAGCCGGGAACACCGGGGAGCTGTTTTTT. Filled out from reference TRBV11-3 and TRBJ2-2, the complete variable domain reads EAGVVQSPRYKIIEKKQPVAFWCNPISGHNTLYWYLQNLGQGPELLIRYENEEAVDDSQLPKDRFSAERLKGVDSTLKIQPAELGDSAVYLCASSLAGNTGELFFGEGSRLTVL.

The chain couples TRBV6-5 to TRBJ2-1; perhaps TRBD1 as D (6 bases). The ends were cut back, 0 bases at V and 6 bases at J, with 9 bases in the middle. This CDR3 comprises 14 residues. CDR1 MNHEY and CDR2 SVGAGI come from the germline V gene. The CDR3 here is CASSYSGQSNEQFF. As DNA, the CDR3 is TGTGCCAGCAGTTACTCCGGACAGTCCAATGAGCAGTTCTTC.

Details on this clone: At one of its ends the junction is not consistent with the germline gene, which may arise from a read error. Other DNA sequences within the sample encode an identical CDR3. The genes are TRBV6-5 and TRBJ1-3; D not resolved. Per germline, CDR1 MNHEY and CDR2 SVGAGI. The CDR3 is 16 amino acids. The CDR3 DNA sequence: TGTGCTAGCAGTTACTTGTTACCAGGCTCTGGAAACACCATATATTTT. Translating gives CASSYLLPGSGNTIYF.

This clone has a single count. CDR3 in DNA: TGTGCCAGCAGTCTCTTCCCCGGACAGTACTACGAGCAGTACTTC. Translated: CASSLFPGQYYEQYF. The rearrangement uses TRBV27 and TRBJ2-7; possibly TRBD1 for D (6 bases). Trimming cost V 5 bases and J 3 bases, with 17 bases left between them. Germline assignment: CDR1 MNHEY and CDR2 SMNVEV (reference sequence). The CDR3 has 15 amino acids.

The rearrangement uses TRBV9 and TRBJ1-1; 10 bases map to TRBD1. The ends lost 3 bases at V and 1 base at J; junction bases unmatched: 3. The CDR3 is 15 amino acids. CDR1 and CDR2 (germline): SGDLS, YYNGEE. The CDR3 nucleotides read TGTGCCAGCAGCGGTCGGGACAGGGGGAACACTGAAGCTTTCTTT. Protein sequence: CASSGRDRGNTEAFF.

V and J are TRBV9 and TRBJ1-5; 11 positions match TRBD1. The CDR3 runs 17 residues. From germline, CDR1 is SGDLS and CDR2 YYNGEE. Trimming removed 4 bases from V and 3 bases from J; junction bases left unmatched: 9. The CDR3 DNA is TGTGCCAGCAGCACACCTGGGACAGGGGGGGACAATCAGCCCCAGCATTTT. Amino acid sequence: CASSTPGTGGDNQPQHF.

The chain carries TRBV20-1 and TRBJ2-7, with D possibly matching TRBD1 (5 bases). Germline V gene sequence: CDR1 DFQATT, CDR2 SNEGSKA (reference sequence). V gave up 6 bases and J gave up 2 bases, with 8 bases separating them. CDR3 length: 11 residues. CDR3 amino acids: CSAGLPYEQYF. The CDR3 DNA follows: TGCAGTGCGGGGCTGCCCTACGAGCAGTACTTC.

This chain links TRBV4-1 with TRBJ1-1; 10 bases map to TRBD1. Trimming removed 4 bases from V and 1 base from J; junction bases left unmatched: 6. Per germline, CDR1 MGHRA and CDR2 YSYEKL. This CDR3 has 16 residues. The CDR3, as DNA: TGCGCCAGCAGCCCAGGGACAGGGGCAGGGAACACTGAAGCTTTCTTT. It yields the protein CASSPGTGAGNTEAFF.

The chain combines TRBV6-7 with TRBJ2-1, with 8 bases lining up with TRBD2. TRBV6-7 is filed as an ORF, its function uncertain. Trimming cost V 4 bases and J 2 bases; bases outside gene matches: 10. This CDR3 has 17 amino acids. This CDR3 reads CASSSPRSGVAYNEQFF. The CDR3, as DNA: TGTGCCAGCAGTTCCCCTCGTAGCGGGGTCGCCTACAATGAGCAGTTCTTC.

This chain connects TRBV13 to TRBJ1-2, with D tentatively TRBD1 (6 bases). With 8 bases removed from V and 7 bases from J, the gap between germline ends came to 11 bases. The CDR3 length is 11 residues. Germline V CDR1 and CDR2: PRHDT, FYEKMQ (reference sequence). CDR3 region: CASSTGSGYTF. The CDR3 DNA reads TGTGCCAGCTCTACAGGGAGTGGCTACACCTTC. Full variable domain (missing parts from reference TRBV13 and TRBJ1-2): AAGVIQSPRHLIKEKRETATLKCYPIPRHDTVYWYQQGPGQDPQFLISFYEKMQSDKGSIPDRFSAQQFSDYHSELNMSSLELGDSALYFCASSTGSGYTFGSGTRLTVV.

This clone showed up just once. CDR3 sequence reads: CASSPYGSGNQPQHF. CDR3 in DNA: TGTGCCAGCAGCCCCTATGGTTCGGGGAATCAGCCCCAGCATTTT. The chain joins TRBV7-8 to TRBJ1-5; no clear D. The germline V and J ends were trimmed by 5 bases and 4 bases, with 15 bases remaining between them. Germline V gene lookup returns CDR1 SGHVS and CDR2 FQNEAQ. The CDR3 runs 15 residues. Full variable domain (missing parts from reference TRBV7-8 and TRBJ1-5): GAGVSQSPRYKVAKRGQDVALRCDPISGHVSLFWYQQALGQGPEFLTYFQNEAQLDKSGLPSDRFFAERPEGSVSTLKIQRTQQEDSAVYLCASSPYGSGNQPQHFGDGTRLSIL.

V usage is TRBV2 and J usage is TRBJ2-7; D may be TRBD1 (6 bases). Germline values: CDR1 SNHLY, CDR2 FYNNEI. This CDR3 region has 11 residues. V was clipped by 11 bases and J by 5 bases, with 13 bases between them. This chain's CDR3 is CAGGRGNEQYF. The CDR3 region has the DNA TGTGCCGGGGGCAGGGGCAACGAGCAGTACTTC. Combining the CDR3 with reference TRBV2 and TRBJ2-7 gives the whole variable domain EPEVTQTPSHQVTQMGQEVILRCVPISNHLYFYWYRQILGQKVEFLVSFYNNEISEKSEIFDDQFSVERPDGSNFTLKIRSTKLEDSAMYFCAGGRGNEQYFGPGTRLTVT.

Only a few counts were recorded for this clone. V usage is TRBV4-1 and J usage is TRBJ1-1, with D perhaps matching TRBD1 (6 bases). This CDR3 is 16 amino acids long. Germline-derived CDR1 and CDR2 are MGHRA and YSYEKL. V shed 0 bases and J shed 11 bases, with 22 bases lying between them. This CDR3 reads CASSQDLIWDTKGAFF. CDR3 nucleotides: TGCGCCAGCAGCCAAGATCTGATTTGGGACACCAAAGGGGCTTTCTTT.

This clone was detected only a few times. The chain joins TRBV13 to TRBJ1-6, with D possibly TRBD1 on 5 matching bases. Germline V gene data show CDR1 as PRHDT and CDR2 as FYEKMQ (reference sequence). V was pared by 5 bases and J by 9 bases, with 17 bases between. The CDR3 is 15 residues long. The CDR3 DNA sequence: TGTGCCAGCAGCCCGAGGGGAGGGCAGATTTCACCCCTCCACTTT. It is translated as CASSPRGGQISPLHF.

The V call is TRBV7-9, the J call TRBJ1-2; 8 bases are a match to TRBD1. CDR3 length: 13 residues. The V segment lost 3 bases and the J segment 8 bases; nucleotides outside the gene matches: 5. The germline CDR1 and CDR2 sequences are SEHNR and FQNEAQ (reference sequence). Here the CDR3 reads CASSLDRVEGYTF. The CDR3 region has the DNA TGTGCCAGCAGCTTGGACAGGGTGGAAGGCTACACCTTC.

The rearrangement joins TRBV2 to TRBJ1-1, with 7 bases fitting TRBD1. Trimming at V came to 3 bases and at J to 0 bases, leaving 4 bases not matched to a gene. Germline V gene lookup returns CDR1 SNHLY and CDR2 FYNNEI. The CDR3 extends over 15 amino acids. CDR3 sequence reads: CASSDGTGVNTEAFF. The CDR3 DNA reads TGTGCCAGCAGTGATGGAACAGGGGTGAACACTGAAGCTTTCTTT.

The table lists this clone with a count of one. The chain is built from TRBV5-6 and TRBJ1-5; D unclear. Trimming pared 6 bases from V and 4 bases from J, leaving 17 bases between. The V gene's germline CDR1 is SGHDT and CDR2 YYEEEE. The CDR3 is 15 amino acids. CDR3 nucleotides: TGTGCCAGCACCTCCGGAGGGTTTGAGAATCAGCCCCAGCATTTT. The encoded protein is CASTSGGFENQPQHF. The full variable domain, with the rest looked up from reference TRBV5-6 and TRBJ1-5, is DAGVTQSPTHLIKTRGQQVTLRCSPKSGHDTVSWYQQALGQGPQFIFQYYEEEERQRGNFPDRFSGHQFPNYSSELNVNALLLGDSALYLCASTSGGFENQPQHFGDGTRLSIL.

The chain combines TRBV7-9 with TRBJ1-2, with a tentative D call TRBD1 (5 bases). Germline V lookup: CDR1 SEHNR, CDR2 FQNEAQ (reference sequence). The V end lost 3 bases, the J end lost 3 bases, and 17 bases lay between the germline ends. The CDR3 totals 16 residues. CDR3 DNA: TGTGCCAGCAGCTTTGAAACAGGATCGTGGGACTATGGCTACACCTTC. Translation: CASSFETGSWDYGYTF.

This chain links TRBV30 with TRBJ2-5, with 7 bases that match TRBD2. With 3 bases clipped from V and 1 base from J, the junction kept 5 bases outside the gene matches. Germline V gene lookup returns CDR1 GTSNPN and CDR2 SVGIG (reference sequence). There are 14 residues in the CDR3. CDR3 in amino acids: CAWRGGFGQETQYF. DNA of the CDR3: TGTGCCTGGAGGGGGGGGTTCGGCCAAGAGACCCAGTACTTC.

The V and J genes are TRBV13 and TRBJ2-2, with D perhaps matching TRBD2 (7 bases). V lost 0 bases and J lost 5, with 10 bases in between. Germline V CDR1 and CDR2: PRHDT, FYEKMQ (reference sequence). The CDR3 extends over 15 amino acids. CDR3 nucleotide sequence: TGTGCCAGCAGCTTAGGCAGGGGAGGGACCGGGGAGCTGTTTTTT. As protein: CASSLGRGGTGELFF.